This is a list of T cell receptor beta chains from one sample in a study of blood T cell repertoires in COVID-19. TCRdb keeps only in-frame clones here, not all; method: immunoSEQ multiplex PCR. The data hold about 100,000 clones, with more than 75% observed a single time. Material: peripheral blood. The receptors derive from a young woman with acute or convalescent COVID-19. The CDR3 runs from the conserved cysteine through the conserved F or W. A D gene is named only where the DNA matches it firmly. Not every row has a clone size; where given, it reads once, few, many or a size class.

v_call: TRBV2
clone_size: NA
j_call: TRBJ1-1
d_call: NA
cdr3_aa: CASSQVVGNTEAFF
cdr3_nt: TGTGCCAGCAGCCAGGTGGTGGGGAACACTGAAGCTTTCTTT

v_call: TRBV28
clone_size: NA
j_call: TRBJ2-2
d_call: NA
cdr3_aa: CASSFPAGFDTGELFF
cdr3_nt: TGTGCCAGCAGTTTCCCGGCCGGGTTCGACACCGGGGAGCTGTTTTTT

v_call: TRBV27
clone_size: NA
j_call: TRBJ1-4
d_call: NA
cdr3_aa: CASSPSWGQREKLFF
cdr3_nt: TGTGCCAGCAGTCCCTCTTGGGGGCAACGGGAAAAACTGTTTTTT

v_call: TRBV18
clone_size: few
j_call: TRBJ2-7
d_call: TRBD1
cdr3_aa: CASSPSGTGNEQYF
cdr3_nt: TGTGCCAGCTCACCGTCCGGGACAGGGAACGAGCAGTACTTC

v_call: TRBV13
clone_size: NA
j_call: TRBJ1-3
d_call: NA
cdr3_aa: CASSLEGIAGNTIYF
cdr3_nt: TGTGCCAGCAGCTTAGAGGGGATTGCTGGAAACACCATATATTTT

v_call: TRBV6-5
clone_size: NA
j_call: TRBJ1-1
d_call: NA
cdr3_aa: CASSKLREGGEAFF
cdr3_nt: TGTGCCAGCAGTAAACTCAGGGAGGGGGGTGAAGCTTTCTTT

v_call: TRBV27
clone_size: once
j_call: TRBJ1-5
d_call: TRBD1
cdr3_aa: CASSPFPEGARQPQHF
cdr3_nt: TGTGCCAGCAGTCCCTTCCCGGAGGGGGCAAGGCAGCCCCAGCATTTT

v_call: TRBV6-4
clone_size: NA
j_call: TRBJ1-6
d_call: NA
cdr3_aa: CASRQLSSYNSPLHF
cdr3_nt: TGTGCCAGCAGACAGCTTTCCTCCTATAATTCACCCCTCCACTTT

v_call: TRBV7-8
clone_size: NA
j_call: TRBJ1-6
d_call: NA
cdr3_aa: CASSTSEESNSPLHF
cdr3_nt: TGTGCCAGCAGCACTAGCGAGGAAAGTAATTCACCCCTCCACTTT

v_call: TRBV30
clone_size: NA
j_call: TRBJ1-2
d_call: NA
cdr3_aa: CALTVHYGYTF
cdr3_nt: TGTGCCTTGACAGTTCACTATGGCTACACCTTC

v_call: TRBV27
clone_size: NA
j_call: TRBJ2-1
d_call: TRBD2
cdr3_aa: CASSFSGGAYNEQFF
cdr3_nt: TGTGCCAGCAGTTTCAGCGGGGGCGCATACAATGAGCAGTTCTTC

v_call: TRBV5-1
clone_size: few
j_call: TRBJ1-5
d_call: TRBD1
cdr3_aa: CASSSPAQGAYQPQHF
cdr3_nt: TGCGCCAGCAGCTCGCCCGCGCAGGGGGCATATCAGCCCCAGCATTTT

v_call: TRBV2
clone_size: NA
j_call: TRBJ2-2
d_call: NA
cdr3_aa: CASVSDVWTVATGELFF
cdr3_nt: TGTGCCAGCGTATCGGACGTCTGGACAGTGGCAACCGGGGAGCTGTTTTTT

v_call: TRBV9
clone_size: few
j_call: TRBJ2-3
d_call: TRBD2
cdr3_aa: CASSVAIAGGPTDTQYF
cdr3_nt: TGTGCCAGCAGCGTAGCAATAGCGGGGGGCCCCACAGATACGCAGTATTTT